This T cell receptor (beta chain) originates from a study of early T cells in non-severe SARS-CoV-2 infection. Overall study context: The authors sequenced bulk RNA from unsorted whole blood, leaving chains unpaired.

This clonotype appeared many times. Trimming cost V 7 bases and J 4 bases, with 8 bases left between them. The CDR3 spans 13 residues. From germline, CDR1 is SGHTA and CDR2 FQGNSA. TCRdb re-called the 5' RACE reads through MiXCR, storing one row per CDR3 protein. Among some 39,000 distinct CDR3 sequences, about 4% were seen once, and the ten largest hold roughly 3%. The material sequenced was whole blood. The chain couples TRBV7-2 to TRBJ1-6, with unresolved D. The origin of this receptor is an adult who was a healthcare worker with PCR-confirmed SARS-CoV-2 infection or an uninfected control (not recorded which). In DNA form, the CDR3 reads TGTGCCAGCACCCCCGTGTATAATTCACCCCTCCACTTT. It codes for CASTPVYNSPLHF.